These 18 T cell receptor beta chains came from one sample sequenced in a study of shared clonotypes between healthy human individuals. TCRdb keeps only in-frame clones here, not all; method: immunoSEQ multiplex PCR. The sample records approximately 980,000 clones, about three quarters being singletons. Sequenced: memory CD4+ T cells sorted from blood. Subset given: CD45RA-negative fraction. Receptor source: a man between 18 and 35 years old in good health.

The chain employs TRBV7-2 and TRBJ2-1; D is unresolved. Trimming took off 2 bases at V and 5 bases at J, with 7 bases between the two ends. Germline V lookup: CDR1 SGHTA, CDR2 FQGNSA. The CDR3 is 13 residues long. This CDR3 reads CASSLQTDNEQFF. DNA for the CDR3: TGTGCCAGCAGCTTACAGACCGACAATGAGCAGTTCTTC.

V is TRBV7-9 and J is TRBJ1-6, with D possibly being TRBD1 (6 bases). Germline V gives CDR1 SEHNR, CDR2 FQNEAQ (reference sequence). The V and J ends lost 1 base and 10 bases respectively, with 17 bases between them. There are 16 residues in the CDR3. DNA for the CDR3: TGTGCCAGCAGCTTAGGTGGGGCAGGGGAAGGGTCACCCCTCCACTTT. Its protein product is CASSLGGAGEGSPLHF.

The CDR3 spells CASSERDGLNTEAFF. CDR3 DNA sequence: TGCGCCAGCAGTGAGCGAGACGGATTGAACACTGAAGCTTTCTTT. The chain carries TRBV10-1 and TRBJ1-1; D is uncertain. This CDR3 is 15 amino acids long. In germline, CDR1 is WNHNN, CDR2 SYGVQD (reference sequence). V was clipped by 2 bases and J by 0 bases, with 10 bases between them.

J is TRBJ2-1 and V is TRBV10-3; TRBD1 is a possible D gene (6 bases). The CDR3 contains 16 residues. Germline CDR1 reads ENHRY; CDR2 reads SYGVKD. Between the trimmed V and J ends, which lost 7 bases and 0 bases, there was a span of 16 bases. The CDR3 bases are TGTGCCATCACCTTGAATGACAGGAGCTCCTACAATGAGCAGTTCTTC. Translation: CAITLNDRSSYNEQFF.

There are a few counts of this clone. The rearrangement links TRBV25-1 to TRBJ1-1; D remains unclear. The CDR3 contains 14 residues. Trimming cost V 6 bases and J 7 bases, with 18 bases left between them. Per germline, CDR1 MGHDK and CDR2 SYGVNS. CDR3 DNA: TGTGCCAGCAGCGGGGATTTTGGTAGCAATGAAGCTTTCTTT. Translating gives CASSGDFGSNEAFF.

The CDR3 nucleotides are TGTGCCAGCAGCTTAGAGGGCGGGGCTTACAATGAGCAGTTCTTC. This gives the protein CASSLEGGAYNEQFF. This chain connects TRBV5-4 to TRBJ2-1, with D possibly matching TRBD2 (6 bases). This CDR3 spans 15 amino acids. The V gene's germline CDR1 is SGHNT and CDR2 YYREEE (reference sequence). V was cut by 2 bases and J by 4 bases, with 13 bases left in between.

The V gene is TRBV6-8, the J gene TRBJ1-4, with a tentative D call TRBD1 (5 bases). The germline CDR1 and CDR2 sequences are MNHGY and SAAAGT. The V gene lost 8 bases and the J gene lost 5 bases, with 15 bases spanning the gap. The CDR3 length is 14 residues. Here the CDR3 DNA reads TGTGCCAGCTTTATAAGGGGCGCGAATGAAAAACTGTTTTTT. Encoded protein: CASFIRGANEKLFF.

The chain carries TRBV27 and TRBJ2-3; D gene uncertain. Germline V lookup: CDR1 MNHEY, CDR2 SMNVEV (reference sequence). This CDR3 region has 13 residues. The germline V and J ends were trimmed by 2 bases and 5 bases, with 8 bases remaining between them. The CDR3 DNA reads TGTGCCAGCAGTTTACTAACAGAAGATACGCAGTATTTT. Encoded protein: CASSLLTEDTQYF.

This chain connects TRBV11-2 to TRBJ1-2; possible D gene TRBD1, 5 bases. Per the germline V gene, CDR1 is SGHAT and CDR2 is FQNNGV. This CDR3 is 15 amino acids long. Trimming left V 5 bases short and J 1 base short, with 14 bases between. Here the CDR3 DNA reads TGTGCCAGCAGCGCCACAAGACAGCTTAACTATGGCTACACCTTC. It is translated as CASSATRQLNYGYTF. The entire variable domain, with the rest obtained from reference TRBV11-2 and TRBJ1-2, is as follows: EAGVAQSPRYKIIEKRQSVAFWCNPISGHATLYWYQQILGQGPKLLIQFQNNGVVDDSQLPKDRFSAERLKGVDSTLKIQPAKLEDSAVYLCASSATRQLNYGYTFGSGTRLTVV.

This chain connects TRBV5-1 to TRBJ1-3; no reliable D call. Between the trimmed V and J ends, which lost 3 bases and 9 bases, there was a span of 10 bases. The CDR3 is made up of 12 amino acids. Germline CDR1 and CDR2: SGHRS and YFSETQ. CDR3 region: CASSSSSGTIYF. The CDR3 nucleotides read TGCGCCAGCAGCTCCAGCTCAGGCACCATATATTTT.

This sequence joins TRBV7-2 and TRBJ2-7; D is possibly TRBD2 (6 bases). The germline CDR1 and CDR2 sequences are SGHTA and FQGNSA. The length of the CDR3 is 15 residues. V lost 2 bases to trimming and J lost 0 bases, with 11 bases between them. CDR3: CASSLSGTSSYEQYF. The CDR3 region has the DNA TGTGCCAGCAGCTTATCTGGGACTTCCTCCTACGAGCAGTACTTC.

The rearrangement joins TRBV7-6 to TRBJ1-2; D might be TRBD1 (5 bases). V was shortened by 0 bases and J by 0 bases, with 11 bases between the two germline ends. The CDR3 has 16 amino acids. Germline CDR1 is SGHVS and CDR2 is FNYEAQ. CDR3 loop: CASSLAGGAPNYGYTF. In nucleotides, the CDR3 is TGTGCCAGCAGCTTAGCGGGAGGGGCCCCTAACTATGGCTACACCTTC.

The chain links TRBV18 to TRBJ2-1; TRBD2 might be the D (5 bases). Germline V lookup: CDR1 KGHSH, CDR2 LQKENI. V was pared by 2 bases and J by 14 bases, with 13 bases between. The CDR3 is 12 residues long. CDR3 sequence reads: CASSPDTSGKFF. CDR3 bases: TGTGCCAGCTCACCAGACACCTCGGGGAAGTTCTTC.

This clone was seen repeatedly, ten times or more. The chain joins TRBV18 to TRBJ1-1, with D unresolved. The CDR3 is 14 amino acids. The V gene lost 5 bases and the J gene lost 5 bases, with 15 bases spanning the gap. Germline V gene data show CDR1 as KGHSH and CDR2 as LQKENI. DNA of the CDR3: TGTGCCAGCTCAAGGACTGACCTAGGAACTGAAGCTTTCTTT. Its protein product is CASSRTDLGTEAFF. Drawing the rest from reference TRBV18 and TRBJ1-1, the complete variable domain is NAGVMQNPRHLVRRRGQEARLRCSPMKGHSHVYWYRQLPEEGLKFMVYLQKENIIDESGMPKERFSAEFPKEGPSILRIQQVVRGDSAAYFCASSRTDLGTEAFFGQGTRLTVV.

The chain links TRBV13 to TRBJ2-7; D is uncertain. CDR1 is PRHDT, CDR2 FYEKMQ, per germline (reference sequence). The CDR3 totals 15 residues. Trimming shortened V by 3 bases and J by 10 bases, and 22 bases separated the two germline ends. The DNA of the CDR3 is TGTGCCAGCAGCTTTGAGTGGCAAGCCAGGAGTCTCCAGTACTTC. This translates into CASSFEWQARSLQYF.

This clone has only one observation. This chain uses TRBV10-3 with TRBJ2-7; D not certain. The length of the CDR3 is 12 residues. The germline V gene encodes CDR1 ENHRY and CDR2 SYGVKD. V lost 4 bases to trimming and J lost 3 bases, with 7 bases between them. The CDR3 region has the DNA TGTGCCATCAGTGTGAACGGCTACGAGCAGTACTTC. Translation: CAISVNGYEQYF.

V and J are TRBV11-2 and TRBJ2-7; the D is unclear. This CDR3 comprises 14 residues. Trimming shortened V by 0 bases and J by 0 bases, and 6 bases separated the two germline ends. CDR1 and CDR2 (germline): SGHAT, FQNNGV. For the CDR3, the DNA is TGTGCCAGCAGCTTAGATGTAGACTCCTACGAGCAGTACTTC. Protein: CASSLDVDSYEQYF.

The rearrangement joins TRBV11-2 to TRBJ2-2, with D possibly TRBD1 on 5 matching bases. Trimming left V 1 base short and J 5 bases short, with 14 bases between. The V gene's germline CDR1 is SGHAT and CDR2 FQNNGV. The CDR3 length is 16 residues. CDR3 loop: CASSLVAGQYTGELFF. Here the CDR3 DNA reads TGTGCCAGCAGCTTAGTAGCAGGGCAATATACCGGGGAGCTGTTTTTT.